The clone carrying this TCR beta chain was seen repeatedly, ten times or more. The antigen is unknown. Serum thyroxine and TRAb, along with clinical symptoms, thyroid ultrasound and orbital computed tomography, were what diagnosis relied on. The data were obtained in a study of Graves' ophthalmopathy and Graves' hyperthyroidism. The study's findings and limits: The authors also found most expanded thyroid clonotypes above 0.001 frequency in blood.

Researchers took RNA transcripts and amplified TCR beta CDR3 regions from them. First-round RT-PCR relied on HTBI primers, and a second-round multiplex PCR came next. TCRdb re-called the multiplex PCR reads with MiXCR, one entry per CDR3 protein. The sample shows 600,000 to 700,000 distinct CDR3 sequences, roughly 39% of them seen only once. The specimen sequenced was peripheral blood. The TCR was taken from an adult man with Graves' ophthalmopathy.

As DNA, the CDR3 is TGCGCCAGCAGCCTAGCATCGGGGGGAACCATCTATGGCTACACCTTC. Translating gives CASSLASGGTIYGYTF. V and J are TRBV5-1 and TRBJ1-2; D may be TRBD1 (5 bases). Germline V gives CDR1 SGHRS, CDR2 YFSETQ. This CDR3 contains 16 residues. The V end was cut by 4 bases, the J end by 4 bases, with 20 bases between.